This T cell receptor (beta chain) was observed in a study of CD8 T cells in ankylosing spondylitis. Study-wide points: Disease-linked clones were reportedly significantly enriched in matched ankylosing spondylitis synovial fluid. One TCR beta motif, made up of roughly eight highly homologous variants, appeared characteristic of ankylosing spondylitis blood. Certain motif variants had earlier been reported in reactive arthritis synovial fluid and blood.

This CDR3 is built from 17 residues. Germline values: CDR1 MNHNS, CDR2 SASEGT. The V gene end was trimmed by 8 bases and the J gene end by 6 bases; junction bases not matched to a gene: 13. There are many counts of this clonotype. The target antigen is unknown. Generation of TCR beta libraries employed quantitative 5'-RACE incorporating molecular barcodes. TCRdb independently ran MiXCR on the 5' RACE reads; one entry per CDR3 protein. The data contain roughly 250,000 distinct CDR3 sequences, over 9.5% of them singletons. The clonotype comes from a male donor with ankylosing spondylitis or in good health (not recorded which). The sequencing sample was made of blood, either unsorted or a sorted T cell fraction (not recorded which). The chain joins TRBV6-1 to TRBJ2-1, with 13 nucleotides matching TRBD2. The CDR3 region is CASLRTSGGLGANEQFF. DNA of the CDR3: TGTGCCAGCCTCAGGACTAGCGGGGGCCTAGGAGCCAATGAGCAGTTCTTC.